Sequencing of this TCR beta chain was carried out in a study of T cells in Graves' hyperthyroidism and ophthalmopathy. Trimming pared 4 bases from V and 0 bases from J, leaving 16 bases between. The CDR3 contains 16 residues. Germline assignment: CDR1 SGHRS and CDR2 YFSETQ. This clonotype was counted many times. There were TCR beta CDR3 regions amplified from RNA transcripts. HTBI primers drove first-round RT-PCR of the TCR CDR3. TCRdb re-derived calls from the multiplex PCR reads in MiXCR, one entry per CDR3 protein. The table records a few hundred thousand distinct CDR3 sequences, 12% to 15% of them present only once.

Sequenced material: blood. The chain carries TRBV5-1 and TRBJ1-2; D is unclear. This TCR derives from a woman aged 40 to 50 with Graves' hyperthyroidism. The CDR3 here is CASSPTAGVANYGYTF. Here the CDR3 DNA reads TGCGCCAGCAGCCCGACGGCAGGTGTAGCTAACTATGGCTACACCTTC.